This record looks at one T cell receptor (beta chain) sequence and its context. Antigen specificity is unknown. The PCR was carried out with 60 Vbeta primers and 13 Jbeta primers. TCRdb keeps only in-frame clones here, not all; method: immunoSEQ multiplex PCR. The sample table includes about 110,000 clones. Germline V gene lookup returns CDR1 LNHDA and CDR2 SQIVND (reference sequence). The CDR3 has 16 amino acids. The J segment lost 2 bases and the V segment lost 5 bases, leaving 5 bases of the junction unmatched. This sample stems from a study of cytomegalovirus exposure and HLA in healthy donors. Study results and caveats: As a later analysis revealed, most CMV-associated TCR beta chains appeared HLA-restricted. Earlier findings revealed that most TCR beta V segments proved productive either about 87% or about 30% of the time. In a later analysis, DRB1 alleles had the most associated TCRs; HLA-C alleles the fewest. TCR beta sequences reportedly predicted the HLA-A and HLA-B alleles of most subjects accurately.

Sequencing was done on a sample of PBMCs. This TCR derives from a man between 45 and 60 years old in good health and CMV-seronegative. The chain has TRBV19 and TRBJ2-7; 14 nucleotides match TRBD2. The DNA of the CDR3 is TGTGCCAGTAGTTCCGGGACTAGCGGGGGTACCTACGAGCAGTACTTC. Translated: CASSSGTSGGTYEQYF.